Included here is one T cell receptor (beta chain) sequence, with context. This sample stems from a study of blood T cell repertoires in COVID-19. In the study overall: From T cells, B-cell-depleted T cells, or PBMCs came the material, which was cDNA or gDNA.

Recruits, aged about 18 to 90 years, lived in under 25 US areas. Each participant's cohort was designated according to participant-reported clinical history. Someone with COVID-19 had been met by exposed participants within 2 weeks before study entry. The CDR3 contains 15 residues. Germline CDR1 is KGHSY and CDR2 is FQNENV. V lost 2 bases to trimming and J lost 6 bases; unmatched junction nucleotides: 8. The data were produced by immunoSEQ multiplex PCR, yet TCRdb's version contains in-frame clones alone and is incomplete. Among 350,000 or so clones listed, about 90% were seen once. The TCR was taken from a woman younger than 45 who had been exposed to COVID-19. Sequenced: PBMCs or T cells enriched from blood (not recorded which). V usage is TRBV16 and J usage is TRBJ1-1; 8 bases are a match to TRBD1. The CDR3 DNA reads TGTGCCAGCAGCCAAAATGGACAGGGTGGCGCTGAAGCTTTCTTT. Translated, it gives CASSQNGQGGAEAFF.